This T cell receptor beta chain was captured in a study of blood T cell repertoires in COVID-19. Study-level background: T cells, B-cell-depleted T cells, or PBMCs provided the cDNA or gDNA that served as material.

Original data processing: Reference gene primer amplification gave nucleated cell count estimates. Sequenced by immunoSEQ multiplex PCR; TCRdb stores in-frame clones only, minus some. The V and J calls and clone size were taken over from that table, and D and trimming were inferred from the DNA. The data hold over 150,000 clones, with 82% observed a single time. This CDR3 is 17 amino acids long. V lost 6 bases to trimming and J lost 0 bases, with 20 bases between them. Per the germline V gene, CDR1 is MDHEN and CDR2 is SYDVKM. The sample was peripheral blood. The sequence was obtained from a woman older than 75 with active or convalescent COVID-19. The rearrangement links TRBV28 to TRBJ1-1, with D possibly TRBD1 on 6 matching bases. The CDR3 DNA is TGTGCCAGCAGGACCTACAGGGACGCTACAATGAACACTGAAGCTTTCTTT. Its translation is CASRTYRDATMNTEAFF.